These 29 T cell receptor beta chains were sequenced from one sample in a study of T cells in Graves' hyperthyroidism and ophthalmopathy. The source material, RNA transcripts, was used to amplify TCR beta CDR3 regions. The TCR CDR3 first-round RT-PCR relied on the HTBI primer set. TCRdb redid the calling of the multiplex PCR reads with MiXCR, one entry per CDR3 protein. The profile shows 300,000 to 450,000 distinct CDR3 sequences, roughly 15% of them singletons. The sequencing input was blood. The source is a woman aged 30 to 39 with Graves' ophthalmopathy.

J is TRBJ1-2 and V is TRBV12-3 or TRBV12-4; 7 positions agree with TRBD1. This CDR3 is 16 amino acids long. The ends lost 2 bases at V and 7 bases at J; junction bases unmatched: 13. The CDR3 loop is CASSLMVGGQSIGYTF. CDR3 DNA: TGTGCCAGCAGTTTAATGGTGGGGGGACAGTCGATTGGCTACACCTTC.

In the case of this clonotype: A read error is possible here, since a much larger clone lies one base away. It is likely a read error, because the conserved phenylalanine at the end of the CDR3 is missing. The V and J genes are TRBV12-3 or TRBV12-4 and TRBJ1-1; a possible D gene is TRBD1 (5 bases). The V gene lost 1 base and the J gene lost 6 bases, with 9 bases spanning the gap. This CDR3 spans 13 amino acids. CDR3 in amino acids: CASSLVYRSEAFS. The CDR3 DNA is TGTGCCAGCAGTTTAGTTTACAGGTCTGAAGCTTTCTCT.

This clonotype has at least ten counts. This rearrangement joins TRBV5-1 to TRBJ2-1, with D perhaps matching TRBD2 (6 bases). Germline assignment: CDR1 SGHRS and CDR2 YFSETQ. The V end was cut by 0 bases, the J end by 10 bases, with 17 bases between. The CDR3 is made up of 15 amino acids. CDR3: CASSLEAGLRREQFF. In DNA, the CDR3 is TGCGCCAGCAGCTTGGAGGCGGGACTGAGGAGGGAGCAGTTCTTC. Variable domain in full (rest from reference TRBV5-1 and TRBJ2-1): KAGVTQTPRYLIKTRGQQVTLSCSPISGHRSVSWYQQTPGQGLQFLFEYFSETQRNKGNFPGRFSGRQFSNSRSEMNVSTLELGDSALYLCASSLEAGLRREQFFGPGTRLTVL.

There are many counts of this clonotype. This chain joins TRBV20-1 and TRBJ2-1; 8 bases fit TRBD2. The CDR3 is 16 amino acids. V shed 5 bases and J 2 bases; nucleotides not matched to a gene: 11. Germline V lookup: CDR1 DFQATT, CDR2 SNEGSKA (reference sequence). CDR3 coding DNA: TGCAGTGCTCCGCCCACACTAGCGGTTACCTACAATGAGCAGTTCTTC. Protein: CSAPPTLAVTYNEQFF.

This CDR3 is CASSTTSGYEQYF. In DNA, the CDR3 is TGCGCCAGCAGCACTACTAGCGGCTACGAGCAGTACTTC. The rearrangement uses TRBV5-1 and TRBJ2-7; the match to TRBD2 covers 8 bases. J was trimmed by 3 bases and V by 4 bases; bases with no gene match: 3. CDR3 length: 13 amino acids. Per the germline V gene, CDR1 is SGHRS and CDR2 is YFSETQ.

This clonotype occurred many times. The CDR3 DNA sequence: TGTGCCTGGAGTGCTGGACTAGCGGGGGGTGTAGCCAAAAACATTCAGTACTTC. Its protein is CAWSAGLAGGVAKNIQYF. This sequence joins TRBV30 and TRBJ2-4, with 14 positions matching TRBD2. CDR3 length equals 18 residues. With 1 base clipped from V and 0 bases from J, the junction kept 5 bases outside the gene matches. Germline V lookup: CDR1 GTSNPN, CDR2 SVGIG (reference sequence).

This clonotype has ten or more counts. The chain employs TRBV7-2 and TRBJ2-5, with TRBD1 matching over 7 bases. V lost 5 bases to trimming and J lost 2 bases; unmatched junction nucleotides: 8. CDR1 is SGHTA and CDR2 is FQGNSA in the germline V gene. This CDR3 is built from 15 residues. For the CDR3, the DNA is TGTGCCAGCAGCCTACAAACAGGGGTTCAAGAGACCCAGTACTTC. Amino acids: CASSLQTGVQETQYF.

This clonotype was counted many times. V and J are TRBV4-1 and TRBJ2-3, with 9 bases that match TRBD2. The CDR3 loop spans 18 amino acids. Germline lookup yields CDR1 MGHRA and CDR2 YSYEKL. The V and J ends lost 0 bases and 5 bases, in that order; junction bases with no gene match: 12. For the CDR3, the DNA is TGCGCCAGCAGCCAAGATCTTCGGGCGGGGGGGCTTGGAGATACGCAGTATTTT. It translates to CASSQDLRAGGLGDTQYF.

This clonotype came up a few times. Being one base from a much bigger clone, this may be a read error. This chain connects TRBV27 to TRBJ1-4; D gene uncertain. Looked up from germline, CDR1 is MNHEY and CDR2 is SMNVEV (reference sequence). This CDR3 is 17 amino acids long. CDR3 DNA sequence: TGTGCCGGCAGTTTATATTATTTGGGCGGCGGAGATGAAAAACTGTTTTTT. Residues: CAGSLYYLGGGDEKLFF. The variable domain in full, with the rest retrieved from reference TRBV27 and TRBJ1-4, is EAQVTQNPRYLITVTGKKLTVTCSQNMNHEYMSWYRQDPGLGLRQIYYSMNVEVTDKGDVPEGYKVSRKEKRNFPLILESPSPNQTSLYFCAGSLYYLGGGDEKLFFGSGTQLSVL.

The CDR3 reads CASSYRQGSSTDTQYF. CDR3 nucleotides: TGTGCCAGCAGTTATCGACAGGGATCTAGCACAGATACGCAGTATTTT. The V gene is TRBV6-2 or TRBV6-3, the J gene TRBJ2-3; 7 nucleotides agree with TRBD1. The junction had 6 bases not matched to a gene; V was cut back by 3 bases and J by 0 bases. Per germline, CDR1 MNHEY and CDR2 SVGEGT. This CDR3 is 16 amino acids long.

This clonotype was counted only a few times. The J gene is TRBJ1-6, the V gene TRBV13, with D possibly being TRBD1 (6 bases). V was pared by 5 bases and J by 7 bases, with 12 bases between. This CDR3 region has 14 residues. The germline V gene encodes CDR1 PRHDT and CDR2 FYEKMQ (reference sequence). CDR3 amino acids: CASSADGGNSPLHF. CDR3 nucleotide sequence: TGTGCCAGCAGCGCCGACGGGGGCAATTCACCCCTCCACTTT.

This clonotype showed up many times. V is TRBV20-1 and J is TRBJ2-4; the D gene is possibly TRBD1 (5 bases). The CDR3 contains 13 residues. The V gene lost 7 bases and the J gene lost 0 bases, with 10 bases spanning the gap. CDR1 is DFQATT, CDR2 SNEGSKA, per germline (reference sequence). CDR3 coding DNA: TGCAGTGGGCTCCAGGGAGCCAAAAACATTCAGTACTTC. It yields the protein CSGLQGAKNIQYF.

This clonotype came up many times. This chain links TRBV20-1 with TRBJ2-5; possible D gene TRBD2, 6 bases. V was cut by 5 bases and J by 7 bases, with 23 bases left in between. In germline, CDR1 is DFQATT, CDR2 SNEGSKA (reference sequence). CDR3 length equals 15 residues. CDR3 region: CSAPSGTEGSGTQYF. CDR3 DNA: TGCAGTGCTCCCAGTGGGACGGAGGGTTCGGGGACCCAGTACTTC.

This clonotype was observed many times. The DNA for the CDR3 is TGTGCCAGCAGTTTATCCCGGGGAGGGCCGGCCACCGGGGAGCTGTTTTTT. Its translation is CASSLSRGGPATGELFF. The genes are TRBV12-3 or TRBV12-4 and TRBJ2-2; the match to TRBD2 covers 7 bases. The trim removed 2 bases at V and 4 bases at J, leaving 10 bases unmatched. The CDR3 is 17 amino acids.

The CDR3 coding sequence is TGTGCCAGCAGCTTATTGGGTAGAGTTACGGGGGACAGGGTGAGAGATACGCAGTATTTT. It yields the protein CASSLLGRVTGDRVRDTQYF. The gene calls are TRBV7-9 and TRBJ2-3; 9 positions agree with TRBD1. V was clipped by 2 bases and J by 5 bases; unmatched bases: 20. The CDR3 loop spans 20 amino acids. The germline V gene has CDR1 SEHNR and CDR2 FQNEAQ (reference sequence).

This clonotype was recorded many times. The chain joins TRBV14 to TRBJ1-6, with 9 bases fitting TRBD1. Germline V gives CDR1 SGHDN, CDR2 FVKESK. This CDR3 is 13 amino acids long. Trimming cost V 8 bases and J 11 bases; bases outside gene matches: 7. CDR3 in DNA: TGTGCCAGCGCCCGACAGGGGGGAACACCCCTCCACTTT. This encodes CASARQGGTPLHF.

This clonotype occurred a few times. V and J are TRBV9 and TRBJ1-2; D might be TRBD1 (5 bases). The CDR3 has 15 residues. Germline V gene sequence: CDR1 SGDLS, CDR2 YYNGEE. V lost 4 bases to trimming and J lost 4 bases, with 17 bases between them. CDR3 in amino acids: CASSSSGTLTYGYTF. The CDR3 DNA follows: TGTGCCAGCAGCTCATCAGGGACCCTCACCTATGGCTACACCTTC.

This clonotype was detected ten times or more. The rearrangement links TRBV6-1 to TRBJ2-5, with D possibly TRBD2 on 7 matching bases. The CDR3 totals 14 residues. Trimming removed 10 bases at V and 2 bases at J, with 17 bases between. Germline V gives CDR1 MNHNS, CDR2 SASEGT. The CDR3 loop is CATDRGAGQETQYF. In nucleotides, the CDR3 is TGTGCCACCGACCGGGGGGCTGGACAAGAGACCCAGTACTTC.

This clonotype was seen many times. V and J are TRBV28 and TRBJ2-3, with D maybe TRBD1 (5 bases). There are 12 residues in the CDR3. Trimming took 6 bases from V and 11 from J, leaving 15 bases between them. The germline V gene has CDR1 MDHEN and CDR2 SYDVKM. The CDR3 loop reads CASRDSVGLQYF. Written as DNA, the CDR3 is TGTGCCAGCAGAGACAGCGTGGGGTTGCAGTATTTT.

The rearrangement joins TRBV7-9 to TRBJ1-4, with a possible D match to TRBD1 (5 bases). Per the germline V gene, CDR1 is SEHNR and CDR2 is FQNEAQ (reference sequence). Deletions cut 3 bases from V and 9 bases from J, with 20 bases between. This CDR3 has 16 residues. The CDR3 nucleotides are TGTGCCAGCAGCTTGACCTCGGGACTTGGGGGGAAAAAACTGTTTTTT. Protein product: CASSLTSGLGGKKLFF. Complete variable domain (other parts from reference TRBV7-9 and TRBJ1-4): DTGVSQNPRHKITKRGQNVTFRCDPISEHNRLYWYRQTLGQGPEFLTYFQNEAQLEKSRLLSDRFSAERPKGSFSTLEIQRTEQGDSAMYLCASSLTSGLGGKKLFFGSGTQLSVL.

This clonotype has a count of ten or more. The chain combines TRBV6-2 or TRBV6-3 with TRBJ2-1, with 9 bases fitting TRBD2. There are 17 residues in the CDR3. J was trimmed by 0 bases and V by 2 bases; bases with no gene match: 5. Germline CDR1 and CDR2: MNHEY and SVGEGT. The CDR3 is CASSYEAGGPSYNEQFF. CDR3 DNA: TGTGCCAGCAGTTACGAGGCGGGGGGGCCCTCCTACAATGAGCAGTTCTTC.

This clonotype was detected many times. The chain employs TRBV2 and TRBJ2-7; TRBD2 might be the D (5 bases). Germline CDR1 reads SNHLY; CDR2 reads FYNNEI. The CDR3 totals 13 residues. V was trimmed by 4 bases and J by 6 bases, leaving 13 bases between them. The DNA for the CDR3 is TGTGCCAGCAGTGTGAGAAGGGCGGGCGAGCAGTACTTC. This translates into CASSVRRAGEQYF.

A remark on this clonotype: At one boundary the junction diverges from the germline segment, which might be a read error. The chain couples TRBV5-6 to TRBJ2-3, with 10 positions matching TRBD2. Per germline, CDR1 SGHDT and CDR2 YYEEEE. This CDR3 region has 17 residues. The CDR3 nucleotides are TGTGCCGGCAGCAGGCGCGGTAGCGGGGGGACCAGAGATACGCAGTATTTT. This codes for CAGSRRGSGGTRDTQYF.

This clonotype was seen many times. The chain's CDR3 is CASSESRGHGPYEQYF. CDR3 sequence (DNA): TGTGCCAGCAGTGAATCTAGGGGACACGGCCCCTACGAGCAGTACTTC. The rearrangement links TRBV6-1 to TRBJ2-7, with D perhaps matching TRBD1 (6 bases). The germline V gene has CDR1 MNHNS and CDR2 SASEGT. The CDR3 is made up of 16 amino acids. V was shortened by 2 bases and J by 2 bases, with 16 bases between the two germline ends.

This clonotype was seen at least ten times. V and J are TRBV7-9 and TRBJ1-4; D call uncertain. The germline V gene has CDR1 SEHNR and CDR2 FQNEAQ (reference sequence). V was pared by 0 bases and J by 3 bases, with 8 bases between. The CDR3 contains 15 residues. CDR3 bases: TGTGCCAGCAGCTTAGCAGCGGAACCTAATGAAAAACTGTTTTTT. Translated, it gives CASSLAAEPNEKLFF.

This clonotype was seen a few times. This chain joins TRBV25-1 and TRBJ2-1; D unclear. Germline assignment: CDR1 MGHDK and CDR2 SYGVNS. The CDR3 has 15 residues. With 4 bases removed from V and 0 bases from J, the gap between germline ends came to 10 bases. The chain's CDR3 is CASSVSISSYNEQFF. The CDR3 DNA sequence: TGTGCCAGCAGTGTGTCGATCAGCTCCTACAATGAGCAGTTCTTC. Full variable domain (outside the CDR3, taken from reference TRBV25-1 and TRBJ2-1): EADIYQTPRYLVIGTGKKITLECSQTMGHDKMYWYQQDPGMELHLIHYSYGVNSTEKGDLSSESTVSRIRTEHFPLTLESARPSHTSQYLCASSVSISSYNEQFFGPGTRLTVL.

The J gene is TRBJ2-3, the V gene TRBV27; D may be TRBD2 (6 bases). The length of the CDR3 is 14 residues. Trimming shortened V by 5 bases and J by 3 bases, and 12 bases separated the two germline ends. CDR1 is MNHEY and CDR2 is SMNVEV in the germline V gene (reference sequence). CDR3 bases: TGTGCCAGCAGTCCGGGGACTGGGACAGATACGCAGTATTTT. Translated, it gives CASSPGTGTDTQYF.

This clonotype has more than one count but fewer than ten. The rearrangement joins TRBV27 to TRBJ2-1; 9 bases are shared with TRBD1. The junction had 14 bases not matched to a gene; V was cut back by 6 bases and J by 11 bases. This CDR3 has 15 residues. Germline CDR1 MNHEY, CDR2 SMNVEV (reference sequence). This CDR3 is CASRSSPGTGFKQFF. Written as DNA, the CDR3 is TGTGCCAGCAGAAGTAGCCCCGGGACAGGGTTTAAGCAGTTCTTC.

This clonotype was observed at least ten times. The rearrangement uses TRBV4-1 and TRBJ1-2, with 8 bases identical to TRBD1. In germline, CDR1 is MGHRA, CDR2 YSYEKL. This CDR3 has 16 amino acids. V shed 6 bases and J 3 bases; nucleotides not matched to a gene: 12. This CDR3 is CASRDIWDRKDYGYTF. In nucleotides, the CDR3 is TGCGCCAGCAGGGACATCTGGGACAGGAAGGACTATGGCTACACCTTC.